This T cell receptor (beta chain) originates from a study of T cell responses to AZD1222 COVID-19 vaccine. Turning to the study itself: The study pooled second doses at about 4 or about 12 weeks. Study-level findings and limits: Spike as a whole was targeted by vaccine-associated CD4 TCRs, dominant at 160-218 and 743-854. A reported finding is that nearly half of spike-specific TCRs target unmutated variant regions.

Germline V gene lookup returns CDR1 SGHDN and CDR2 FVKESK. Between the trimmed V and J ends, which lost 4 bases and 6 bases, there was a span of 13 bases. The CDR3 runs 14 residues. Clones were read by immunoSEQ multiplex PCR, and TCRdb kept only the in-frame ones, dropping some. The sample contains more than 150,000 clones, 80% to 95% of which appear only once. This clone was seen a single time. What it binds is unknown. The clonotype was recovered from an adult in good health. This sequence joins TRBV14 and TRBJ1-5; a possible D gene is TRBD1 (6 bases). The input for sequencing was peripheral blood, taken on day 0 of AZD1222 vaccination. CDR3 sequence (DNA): TGTGCCAGCAGCCCTCAGGGGTGGGGTCAGCCCCAGCATTTT. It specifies CASSPQGWGQPQHF.